The clone carrying this TCR beta chain came up many times. What it recognizes is unknown. This specimen comes from a study of T cells in Graves' hyperthyroidism and ophthalmopathy. Study results and caveats: In the blood, most expanded thyroid clonotypes above 0.001 appeared as well.

This CDR3 contains 11 residues. The V end was cut by 7 bases, the J end by 12 bases, with 13 bases between. In germline, CDR1 is MDHEN, CDR2 SYDVKM. It was RNA transcripts that yielded the amplified TCR beta CDR3 regions. Carried out on the TCR CDR3, a first-round RT-PCR used the HTBI primer set. Each CDR3 protein is one row after TCRdb ran MiXCR on the multiplex PCR reads. The sample includes almost 500,000 distinct CDR3 sequences, about 20% seen only once; the top ten take less than 65%. PBMCs were sourced from less than 13 ml fresh peripheral blood. V gene TRBV28 combines with J gene TRBJ2-1; D unresolved. The clonotype was recovered from a woman aged 70-85 years with Graves' ophthalmopathy. Source material: blood. This CDR3 reads CASTTHGVQFF. The CDR3 nucleotides are TGTGCCAGCACCACCCATGGGGTGCAGTTCTTC.